These 14 T cell receptor beta chains originate from one sample sequenced in a study of CD8 T cells in Susac syndrome. RNA was extracted with the RNeasy kit, and a quantity of about 0.5 to 1 ug was reverse transcribed using random hexamers. TCRdb reprocessed the immunoSEQ multiplex PCR reads with MiXCR, giving one entry per CDR3 protein. The repertoire has about 130,000 distinct CDR3 sequences, 90% to 95% of them found once; the top ten carry approximately 0.12%. The sample was CD4+ T cells from PBMCs. The receptor source for this set is a human donor in good health.

The CDR3 coding sequence is TGTGCCAGCAGCCAAAGGGGCGCACCAGAGACCCAGTACTTC. This encodes CASSQRGAPETQYF. The rearrangement links TRBV3-1 to TRBJ2-5; TRBD1 is a possible D gene (5 bases). CDR1 is LGHDT and CDR2 is YNNKEL in the germline V gene (reference sequence). The V and J ends lost 2 bases and 4 bases respectively, with 11 bases between them. This CDR3 is built from 14 residues.

This clonotype was observed once. The gene calls are TRBV29-1 and TRBJ1-1; D gene uncertain. Trimming pared 1 base from V and 0 bases from J, leaving 3 bases between. CDR3 size: 12 residues. CDR1 and CDR2 (germline): SQVTM, ANQGSEA. The CDR3 sequence: CSVEALNTEAFF. CDR3 DNA sequence: TGCAGCGTTGAAGCTTTGAACACTGAAGCTTTCTTT.

This clonotype occurred once. The rearrangement uses TRBV20-1 and TRBJ2-7; 11 nucleotides agree with TRBD2. The CDR3 runs to 17 residues. V lost 3 bases and J lost 1; bases outside the gene matches: 11. Germline values: CDR1 DFQATT, CDR2 SNEGSKA (reference sequence). This CDR3 reads CSASRLAGGQGSYEQYF. CDR3 coding DNA: TGCAGTGCTAGTCGTCTAGCGGGAGGACAGGGTTCCTACGAGCAGTACTTC.

The CDR3 here is CASSFLAASYNEQFF. The CDR3 region has the DNA TGTGCCAGCAGCTTCCTAGCGGCCTCCTACAATGAGCAGTTCTTC. This chain joins TRBV5-6 and TRBJ2-1; 7 bases agree with TRBD2. The CDR3 runs to 15 residues. V lost 2 bases and J lost 0; bases outside the gene matches: 2. The V gene's germline CDR1 is SGHDT and CDR2 YYEEEE. Based on the CDR3 plus reference TRBV5-6 and TRBJ2-1, the full variable domain is DAGVTQSPTHLIKTRGQQVTLRCSPKSGHDTVSWYQQALGQGPQFIFQYYEEEERQRGNFPDRFSGHQFPNYSSELNVNALLLGDSALYLCASSFLAASYNEQFFGPGTRLTVL.

This clonotype showed up just once. The rearrangement joins TRBV3-1 to TRBJ2-4; 7 bases align to TRBD2. The CDR3 has 16 residues. The V and J ends lost 3 bases and 0 bases, in that order; junction bases with no gene match: 5. Germline loops: CDR1 LGHDT, CDR2 YNNKEL (reference sequence). The CDR3 bases are TGTGCCAGCAGCCAGCCTAGCGGTCTAGCCAAAAACATTCAGTACTTC. It specifies CASSQPSGLAKNIQYF.

The chain couples TRBV29-1 to TRBJ2-1; 10 bases are a match to TRBD2. CDR1 and CDR2 from the germline V gene are SQVTM and ANQGSEA. The junction had 4 bases not matched to a gene; V was cut back by 7 bases and J by 4 bases. The CDR3 is 13 amino acids. CDR3 amino acids: CSAGLAQYNEQFF. Here the CDR3 DNA reads TGCAGCGCGGGACTAGCGCAATACAATGAGCAGTTCTTC.

For the CDR3, the DNA is TGCGCCAGCAGCCAAGGAACTCACGCCTACGAGCAGTACTTC. Translated: CASSQGTHAYEQYF. The chain uses TRBV4-1 and TRBJ2-7, with unresolved D. With 1 base removed from V and 2 bases from J, the gap between germline ends came to 9 bases. CDR1 MGHRA and CDR2 YSYEKL come from the germline V gene. This CDR3 comprises 14 residues.

The gene calls are TRBV7-2 and TRBJ2-3; TRBD2 is a possible D gene (6 bases). The CDR3 contains 15 residues. Germline V gene sequence: CDR1 SGHTA, CDR2 FQGNSA. With 3 bases removed from V and 11 bases from J, the gap between germline ends came to 21 bases. This chain's CDR3 is CASSFSGDGSGQQYF. DNA for the CDR3: TGTGCCAGCAGCTTTAGTGGGGACGGTAGCGGACAGCAGTATTTT.

V and J are TRBV9 and TRBJ2-5; no clear D. This CDR3 comprises 15 residues. Trimming removed 0 bases at V and 0 bases at J, with 9 bases between. CDR1 SGDLS and CDR2 YYNGEE come from the germline V gene. CDR3 residues: CASSVGVWDQETQYF. The CDR3 coding sequence is TGTGCCAGCAGCGTAGGGGTCTGGGACCAAGAGACCCAGTACTTC.

The chain carries TRBV15 and TRBJ2-4; no firm D call. CDR3 length: 13 residues. The V and J ends lost 1 base and 8 bases respectively, with 9 bases between them. Per germline, CDR1 LNHNV and CDR2 YYDKDF (reference sequence). DNA for the CDR3: TGTGCCACCAGCAGAGTAATGAATGACATTCAGTACTTC. This codes for CATSRVMNDIQYF.

V gene TRBV28 combines with J gene TRBJ1-1; no clear D. The CDR3 runs 12 residues. Deletions cut 6 bases from V and 4 bases from J, with 9 bases between. The germline CDR1 and CDR2 sequences are MDHEN and SYDVKM. The CDR3 bases are TGTGCCAGCAGCGAAGGGAGCACTGAAGCTTTCTTT. It translates to CASSEGSTEAFF.

The chain joins TRBV11-2 to TRBJ2-1; 12 bases fit TRBD2. Per the germline V gene, CDR1 is SGHAT and CDR2 is FQNNGV. This CDR3 has 15 residues. J lost 7 bases, V lost 5 bases, and 6 bases had no gene match. The CDR3 loop reads CASSLTSGSHNEQFF. In DNA form, the CDR3 reads TGTGCCAGCAGCCTGACTAGCGGGAGTCATAATGAGCAGTTCTTC.

This chain connects TRBV14 to TRBJ1-1, with TRBD1 as a possible D gene (6 bases). This CDR3 has 15 amino acids. The V gene lost 0 bases and the J gene lost 1 base, with 9 bases spanning the gap. CDR1 and CDR2 (germline): SGHDN, FVKESK. The CDR3 sequence is CASSQDRGGNTEAFF. CDR3 in DNA: TGTGCCAGCAGCCAAGATCGAGGGGGGAACACTGAAGCTTTCTTT.

This sequence joins TRBV29-1 and TRBJ2-1, with D unclear. Germline CDR1 is SQVTM and CDR2 is ANQGSEA. The CDR3 sequence is 14 residues long. V lost 0 bases and J 8 bases, leaving 14 bases between the germline ends. In DNA, the CDR3 is TGCAGCGTTGAAGATAGGAACCGCGCCCATGAGCAGTTCTTC. Translation gives CSVEDRNRAHEQFF.